This TCR beta chain is from a study of CDR3 diversity in severe acne. CDR3 length: 14 amino acids. The V end was cut by 4 bases, the J end by 6 bases, with 14 bases between. Germline V gene lookup returns CDR1 KGHDR and CDR2 SFDVKD. TCRdb ran MiXCR on the PCR reads and lists one entry per CDR3 protein. The sample consists of 65,000 to 95,000 distinct CDR3 sequences, under 65% of them appearing once. V is TRBV24-1 and J is TRBJ1-1; no clear D gene. The sequenced sample consisted of blood. The TCR sequence derives from a male donor in good health, without acne. CDR3 loop: CATSESVPGAEAFF. DNA of the CDR3: TGTGCCACCAGTGAGTCCGTTCCCGGGGCTGAAGCTTTCTTT.